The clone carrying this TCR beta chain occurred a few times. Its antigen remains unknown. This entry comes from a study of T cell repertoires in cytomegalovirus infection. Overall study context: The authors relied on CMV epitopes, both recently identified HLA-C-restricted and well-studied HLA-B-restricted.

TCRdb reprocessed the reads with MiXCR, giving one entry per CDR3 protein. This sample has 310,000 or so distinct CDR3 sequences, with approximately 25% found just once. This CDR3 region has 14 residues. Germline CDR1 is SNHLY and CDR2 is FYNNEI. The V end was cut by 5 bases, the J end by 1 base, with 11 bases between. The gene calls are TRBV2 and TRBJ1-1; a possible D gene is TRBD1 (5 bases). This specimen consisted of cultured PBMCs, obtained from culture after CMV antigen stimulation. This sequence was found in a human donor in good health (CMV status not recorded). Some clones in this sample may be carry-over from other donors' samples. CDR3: CASSTSDRNTEAFF. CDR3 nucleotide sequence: TGTGCCAGCAGTACCTCTGACAGGAACACTGAAGCTTTCTTT.